The next 6 T cell receptor beta chains were all read from a single sample in a study of shared clonotypes between healthy human individuals. Using immunoSEQ multiplex PCR, the repertoire was profiled, and TCRdb retains in-frame clones only, with some absent. Of 1,500,000 or so clones listed, roughly 96% are singletons. The sample consisted of naive CD4+ T cells sorted from blood. Regarding subset: CD45RA+ positively selected. The origin of the receptors is a man aged 25-45 years in good health.

This clone has only one observation. V and J are TRBV15 and TRBJ2-3; tentatively, D is TRBD2 (6 bases). The CDR3 runs 12 residues. V was trimmed by 7 bases and J by 3 bases, leaving 8 bases between them. Germline V lookup: CDR1 LNHNV, CDR2 YYDKDF (reference sequence). The CDR3 spells CATTGVTDTQYF. The CDR3 DNA sequence: TGTGCCACCACGGGGGTTACAGATACGCAGTATTTT.

Note on this clone: The identical CDR3 is also encoded by other nucleotide sequences in the sample. The chain carries TRBV9 and TRBJ1-5, with unresolved D. Germline-derived CDR1 and CDR2 are SGDLS and YYNGEE. The CDR3 length is 14 residues. Between the trimmed V and J ends, which lost 0 bases and 5 bases, there was a span of 9 bases. The CDR3 loop reads CASSVGSGDQPQHF. The CDR3, as DNA: TGTGCCAGCAGCGTAGGGTCAGGCGATCAGCCCCAGCATTTT.

The rearrangement links TRBV2 to TRBJ2-7, with 7 bases that match TRBD1. The CDR3 runs to 16 residues. V dropped 9 bases and J dropped 5; count of bases not matched to a gene: 19. Germline CDR1 SNHLY, CDR2 FYNNEI. CDR3 in amino acids: CARAPETGVPANEQYF. CDR3 DNA: TGTGCCAGGGCGCCGGAAACAGGGGTTCCGGCTAACGAGCAGTACTTC.

The chain combines TRBV19 with TRBJ2-7; 7 bases align to TRBD2. This CDR3 comprises 16 residues. Trimming removed 4 bases from V and 3 bases from J; junction bases left unmatched: 12. Germline lookup yields CDR1 LNHDA and CDR2 SQIVND (reference sequence). DNA of the CDR3: TGTGCCAGTAGTAGGGGGTCTGCGGGAGAGGGCTACGAGCAGTACTTC. It translates to CASSRGSAGEGYEQYF.

This clone was detected once. This chain uses TRBV11-1 with TRBJ2-3, with a weak D call TRBD2 (5 bases). V was shortened by 5 bases and J by 2 bases, with 14 bases between the two germline ends. Looked up from germline, CDR1 is SGHAT and CDR2 is FQDESV (reference sequence). The CDR3 length is 15 residues. The CDR3 bases are TGTGCCAGCAGCCGCCGGGCGGGCCACACAGATACGCAGTATTTT. It is translated as CASSRRAGHTDTQYF.

The chain employs TRBV5-4 and TRBJ2-1; tentatively, D is TRBD1 (6 bases). The germline CDR1 and CDR2 sequences are SGHNT and YYREEE (reference sequence). CDR3 length: 15 residues. V gave up 5 bases and J gave up 2 bases, with 14 bases separating them. CDR3 in amino acids: CASSPTGIPYNEQFF. CDR3 sequence (DNA): TGTGCCAGCAGTCCGACAGGTATCCCCTACAATGAGCAGTTCTTC.